Below, 20 T cell receptor beta chains from the same sample are listed, as sequenced in a study of blood T cell repertoires in COVID-19. Generated by immunoSEQ multiplex PCR, the TCRdb table keeps only in-frame clones and is missing some. The table shows 130,000 to 150,000 clones, with about four fifths occurring only once. Input material: peripheral blood. The receptors originated from a woman over 75 with acute or convalescent COVID-19.

The rearrangement joins TRBV5-5 to TRBJ1-1; no clear D. The V and J ends lost 2 bases and 0 bases respectively, with 17 bases between them. The germline gives CDR1 SGHKS, CDR2 YYEKEE (reference sequence). There are 17 residues in the CDR3. CDR3 in DNA: TGTGCCAGCAGCTTAGGTTCCGCGGGCCGAATGAACACTGAAGCTTTCTTT. Its translation: CASSLGSAGRMNTEAFF.

This clone was detected a few times. The chain employs TRBV12-5 and TRBJ2-3; D is uncertain. The CDR3 is 15 amino acids. Germline CDR1 is LGHNT and CDR2 is FRNRAP. Deletions cut 1 base from V and 2 bases from J, with 10 bases between. The CDR3 nucleotides read TGTGCTAGTGGTTTGGATGAACTTATCACAGATACGCAGTATTTT. The encoded protein is CASGLDELITDTQYF.

The sample holds one count of this clone. V and J are TRBV12-3 or TRBV12-4 and TRBJ1-2, with D hard to call. V lost 3 bases to trimming and J lost 6 bases, with 11 bases between them. The CDR3 is 13 amino acids. Written as DNA, the CDR3 is TGTGCCAGCAGTTTCAGTATCCGGGATGGCTACACCTTC. Amino acid sequence: CASSFSIRDGYTF.

The gene calls are TRBV6-2 or TRBV6-3 and TRBJ2-6, with D possibly matching TRBD1 (5 bases). Per the germline V gene, CDR1 is MNHEY and CDR2 is SVGEGT. The CDR3 is made up of 16 amino acids. V was trimmed by 2 bases and J by 0 bases, leaving 8 bases between them. The DNA for the CDR3 is TGTGCCAGCAGTTACGACAGACACTCTGGGGCCAACGTCCTGACTTTC. Amino acid sequence: CASSYDRHSGANVLTF.

This clone was seen once. The J gene is TRBJ1-5, the V gene TRBV19, with TRBD1 as a possible D gene (5 bases). Germline V lookup: CDR1 LNHDA, CDR2 SQIVND (reference sequence). Deletions cut 5 bases from V and 0 bases from J, with 11 bases between. This CDR3 has 15 residues. The CDR3 bases are TGTGCCAGTAGTTTACGGACATCTAGCAATCAGCCCCAGCATTTT. Protein product: CASSLRTSSNQPQHF.

This chain connects TRBV19 to TRBJ1-4, with D possibly being TRBD1 (5 bases). The V gene lost 7 bases and the J gene lost 8 bases, with 20 bases spanning the gap. CDR1 is LNHDA and CDR2 is SQIVND in the germline V gene (reference sequence). This CDR3 region has 15 residues. The CDR3 region is CASNQATVSWEKLFF. The CDR3 nucleotides read TGTGCCAGTAACCAGGCGACAGTTAGTTGGGAAAAACTGTTTTTT. Full variable domain (rest looked up from reference TRBV19 and TRBJ1-4): DGGITQSPKYLFRKEGQNVTLSCEQNLNHDAMYWYRQDPGQGLRLIYYSQIVNDFQKGDIAEGYSVSREKKESFPLTVTSAQKNPTAFYLCASNQATVSWEKLFFGSGTQLSVL.

This chain joins TRBV9 and TRBJ1-3; 7 bases agree with TRBD1. V shed 4 bases and J 4 bases; nucleotides not matched to a gene: 8. The CDR3 totals 15 residues. The germline V gene has CDR1 SGDLS and CDR2 YYNGEE. CDR3 sequence: CASSTDRTRGNTIYF. The CDR3 DNA reads as TGTGCCAGCAGCACGGACAGGACCCGAGGAAACACCATATATTTT.

The V gene is TRBV11-2, the J gene TRBJ2-7; D possibly corresponds to TRBD1 (6 bases). V lost 6 bases to trimming and J lost 3 bases, with 9 bases between them. The CDR3 is made up of 12 amino acids. The V gene's germline CDR1 is SGHAT and CDR2 FQNNGV. CDR3 nucleotides: TGTGCCAGCAGATCGACAGGCTACGAGCAGTACTTC. Translation gives CASRSTGYEQYF.

This clone was seen a single time. The chain recombines TRBV4-1 with TRBJ1-4; possibly TRBD1 for D (5 bases). V gave up 5 bases and J gave up 5 bases, with 12 bases separating them. The germline V gene has CDR1 MGHRA and CDR2 YSYEKL. The CDR3 has 14 amino acids. This chain's CDR3 is CASSYRFPNEKLFF. Here the CDR3 DNA reads TGCGCCAGCAGCTACAGGTTCCCAAATGAAAAACTGTTTTTT.

V and J are TRBV2 and TRBJ2-1; D is uncertain. The CDR3 is 13 amino acids. V was shortened by 0 bases and J by 5 bases, with 5 bases between the two germline ends. From germline, CDR1 is SNHLY and CDR2 FYNNEI. The CDR3: CASSEAPDNEQFF. CDR3 DNA sequence: TGTGCCAGCAGTGAAGCGCCAGACAATGAGCAGTTCTTC.

This clone was recorded a few times. This chain joins TRBV10-1 and TRBJ2-3; 7 bases match TRBD1. This CDR3 has 14 residues. Unmatched junction bases numbered 3, after V lost 5 bases and J lost 1 base. Germline lookup yields CDR1 WNHNN and CDR2 SYGVQD (reference sequence). CDR3 DNA: TGCGCCAGCAGTTACGGACAGGGCACAGATACGCAGTATTTT. Translated: CASSYGQGTDTQYF.

This clone has just one count. This chain joins TRBV6-5 and TRBJ1-5, with 11 bases lining up with TRBD1. This CDR3 is built from 15 residues. The V segment lost 6 bases and the J segment 4 bases; nucleotides outside the gene matches: 5. Germline V CDR1 and CDR2: MNHEY, SVGAGI. CDR3 region: CASRLGTGGNQPQHF. CDR3 coding DNA: TGTGCCAGCAGGCTTGGGACAGGGGGGAATCAGCCCCAGCATTTT.

The genes are TRBV25-1 and TRBJ1-4, with TRBD1 matching over 7 bases. Losses at the gene ends were 4 bases for V and 3 bases for J; bases not matched to a gene: 11. CDR1 and CDR2 (germline): MGHDK, SYGVNS. CDR3 length equals 17 residues. CDR3 sequence reads: CASSAVGYRGPNEKLFF. The CDR3 nucleotides are TGTGCCAGCAGTGCCGTGGGTTACAGGGGTCCTAATGAAAAACTGTTTTTT.

This chain connects TRBV18 to TRBJ1-5; D is perhaps TRBD1 (5 bases). The CDR3 is 15 amino acids. Between the trimmed V and J ends, which lost 2 bases and 0 bases, there was a span of 8 bases. The V gene's germline CDR1 is KGHSH and CDR2 LQKENI. CDR3 DNA sequence: TGTGCCAGCTCACCAGGGGGGAATAGCAATCAGCCCCAGCATTTT. Amino acid sequence: CASSPGGNSNQPQHF.

The chain couples TRBV5-4 to TRBJ2-2; 7 bases agree with TRBD2. Germline V CDR1 and CDR2: SGHNT, YYREEE (reference sequence). The CDR3 has 16 amino acids. The V gene end was trimmed by 4 bases and the J gene end by 3 bases; junction bases not matched to a gene: 9. CDR3 sequence: CASSPLGGSHTGELFF. Written as DNA, the CDR3 is TGTGCCAGCAGCCCGCTCGGGGGGTCTCACACCGGGGAGCTGTTTTTT.

The chain uses TRBV2 and TRBJ1-4; D is perhaps TRBD1 (5 bases). This CDR3 region has 14 residues. Per germline, CDR1 SNHLY and CDR2 FYNNEI. V gave up 3 bases and J gave up 5 bases, with 10 bases separating them. The CDR3, as DNA: TGTGCCAGCAGTGATACAGGATCCAATGAAAAACTGTTTTTT. Residues: CASSDTGSNEKLFF.

The rearrangement links TRBV7-9 to TRBJ2-1; possible D gene TRBD2, 5 bases. V lost 5 bases, J lost 14 bases, and 7 bases lay in between. CDR3 length: 9 amino acids. Germline V lookup: CDR1 SEHNR, CDR2 FQNEAQ (reference sequence). The CDR3 sequence: CASSDGEFF. The CDR3 nucleotides read TGTGCCAGCAGCGACGGGGAGTTCTTC.

The chain carries TRBV5-4 and TRBJ1-3, with TRBD1 identical over 7 bases. Germline CDR1 SGHNT, CDR2 YYREEE (reference sequence). The CDR3 is 17 amino acids. V lost 3 bases, J lost 0 bases, and 9 bases stayed unmatched. CDR3 sequence: CASSSSQGFISGNTIYF. The CDR3 DNA is TGTGCCAGCAGCTCTTCACAGGGGTTCATCTCTGGAAACACCATATATTTT.

The CDR3 nucleotides read TGTGCCTGGAGTGTACGAAGGGATCCGCCGGGGAATGAGCAGTTCTTC. This encodes CAWSVRRDPPGNEQFF. The J gene is TRBJ2-1, the V gene TRBV30; possible D gene TRBD2, 5 bases. The CDR3 spans 16 residues. Germline CDR1 is GTSNPN and CDR2 is SVGIG (reference sequence). Trimming removed 0 bases at V and 7 bases at J, with 19 bases between.

The chain links TRBV9 to TRBJ2-1, with TRBD2 identical over 13 bases. Germline trimming cut 3 bases from V and 6 bases from J; bases unmatched to any gene: 3. Germline CDR1 and CDR2: SGDLS and YYNGEE. The CDR3 spans 15 residues. The CDR3 is CASSETSGGLNEQFF. CDR3 in DNA: TGTGCCAGCAGCGAGACTAGCGGGGGGCTCAATGAGCAGTTCTTC.